This T cell receptor (beta chain) was profiled in a study of cytomegalovirus exposure and HLA in healthy donors. 13 Jbeta primers and 60 Vbeta primers were used for the PCR. Profiled with immunoSEQ multiplex PCR; TCRdb holds only in-frame clones, not every one. The sample includes about 120,000 clones, around 80% of them seen just once. Study conclusions and caveats: Researchers reported in a later analysis that common viral pathogens appeared linked to several top clusters. Per a later analysis, 15,000 to 20,000 TCR beta sequences showed association with HLA alleles at 0.05 false discovery rate. Analyses of presence and absence presupposed an approximately uniform sequencing depth across donors. An analysis done earlier found most TCR beta V segments productive about 87% or about 30% of the time.

In the case of this clone: Its antigen is not known.

This TCR was sampled from a man between 25 and 39 years old in good health and CMV-seronegative. The source material was PBMCs.

Here the CDR3 DNA reads TGTGCCAGCAGCGTCTCTGGACAGGGCACCTACAATGAGCAGTTCTTC. Protein product: CASSVSGQGTYNEQFF. The chain employs TRBV9 and TRBJ2-1; 8 bases match TRBD1. The trim removed 2 bases at V and 2 bases at J, leaving 6 bases unmatched. CDR1 SGDLS and CDR2 YYNGEE come from the germline V gene. The CDR3 runs 16 residues.